This entry is about one T cell receptor beta chain. The data were taken from a study of T cell changes during pregnancy in multiple sclerosis. This table comes from immunoSEQ multiplex PCR, and its TCRdb copy is limited to in-frame clones, with some not included. The sample carries approximately 48,000 clones, approximately 94% recorded once. V lost 3 bases to trimming and J lost 3 bases, with 6 bases between them. Germline V gene sequence: CDR1 LNHDA, CDR2 SQIVND (reference sequence). The CDR3 extends over 12 amino acids. The origin of this receptor is a female donor with multiple sclerosis, enrolled in a pregnancy study. This rearrangement joins TRBV19 to TRBJ2-7; possibly TRBD2 for D (6 bases). The sequencing used CD8+ T cells from peripheral blood mononuclear cells, collected before pregnancy. The DNA for the CDR3 is TGTGCCAGTAGTATGGGACTCTACGAGCAGTACTTC. It is translated as CASSMGLYEQYF.